One and the same sample provided the 16 T cell receptor beta chains below, sequenced in a study of blood T cell repertoires in COVID-19. Clones were read by immunoSEQ multiplex PCR, and TCRdb kept only the in-frame ones, dropping some. The data hold about 18,000 clones, with roughly 86% observed a single time. Sequenced material: peripheral blood. These receptor sequences come from a human donor in a cohort sampled during active COVID-19. The donor label of this sample is uncertain.

V gene TRBV3-1 (or the pseudogene TRBV3-2) combines with J gene TRBJ2-3; D is ambiguous. Trimming pared 1 base from V and 2 bases from J, leaving 7 bases between. CDR3 length equals 14 residues. CDR1 and CDR2 (germline): LGHDT, YNNKEL (reference sequence). The CDR3 here is CASSQGLTTDTQYF. The CDR3 DNA follows: TGTGCCAGCAGCCAAGGGCTTACCACAGATACGCAGTATTTT.

V usage is TRBV5-1 and J usage is TRBJ2-1; a weak D match, TRBD2 (6 bases). Germline-derived CDR1 and CDR2 are SGHRS and YFSETQ. Trimming took 0 bases from V and 4 from J, leaving 11 bases between them. This CDR3 is 15 amino acids long. CDR3 sequence (DNA): TGCGCCAGCAGCTTGGCGGCTAGCGAGTACAATGAGCAGTTCTTC. Its protein is CASSLAASEYNEQFF.

The gene calls are TRBV5-4 and TRBJ2-7, with D unclear. From germline, CDR1 is SGHNT and CDR2 YYREEE (reference sequence). This CDR3 has 15 amino acids. Trimming left V 4 bases short and J 3 bases short, with 17 bases between. This chain's CDR3 is CASSPESSSNYEQYF. In nucleotides, the CDR3 is TGTGCCAGCAGCCCGGAATCTAGTTCCAACTACGAGCAGTACTTC. The complete variable domain, with remaining parts taken from reference TRBV5-4 and TRBJ2-7, reads ETGVTQSPTHLIKTRGQQVTLRCSSQSGHNTVSWYQQALGQGPQFIFQYYREEENGRGNFPPRFSGLQFPNYSSELNVNALELDDSALYLCASSPESSSNYEQYFGPGTRLTVT.

As DNA, the CDR3 is TGTGCCAGCAGTGAAAACGGGGGAGAGCAGTACTTC. It encodes CASSENGGEQYF. The chain employs TRBV2 and TRBJ2-7, with D perhaps TRBD2 (6 bases). CDR3 size: 12 residues. Trimming took 2 bases from V and 7 from J, leaving 9 bases between them. Germline V gene lookup returns CDR1 SNHLY and CDR2 FYNNEI.

This clone came up once. The chain combines TRBV10-1 with TRBJ2-7, with TRBD2 matching 8 bases. The CDR3 has 13 residues. The germline V gene encodes CDR1 WNHNN and CDR2 SYGVQD (reference sequence). Trimming removed 5 bases from V and 0 bases from J; junction bases left unmatched: 0. In DNA, the CDR3 is TGCGCCAGCAGTAGCGGGAGCTCCTACGAGCAGTACTTC. Translated: CASSSGSSYEQYF.

The V gene is TRBV7-9, the J gene TRBJ2-5; 12 nucleotides match TRBD2. CDR1 and CDR2 from the germline V gene are SEHNR and FQNEAQ (reference sequence). V shed 4 bases, J shed 2 bases, and the junction held 5 bases outside the gene matches. The CDR3 is 16 amino acids. CDR3 nucleotides: TGTGCCAGCAGCTCGACTAGCGGGGGTTCTCAAGAGACCCAGTACTTC. This gives the protein CASSSTSGGSQETQYF.

This clone was detected only once. Compared with germline, one end of the junction differs, possibly owing to a read error. J is TRBJ2-7 and V is TRBV19, with 9 bases lining up with TRBD2. The CDR3 is made up of 13 amino acids. Germline V gene data show CDR1 as LNHDA and CDR2 as SQIVND (reference sequence). Here the CDR3 reads CASRIAGDHEQYF. The DNA of the CDR3 is TGTGCCAGTAGGATAGCGGGGGACCACGAGCAGTACTTC.

The chain couples TRBV19 to TRBJ1-4; weak D call: TRBD1 (5 bases). Germline lookup yields CDR1 LNHDA and CDR2 SQIVND (reference sequence). Trimming removed 3 bases from V and 8 bases from J, with 10 bases in between. CDR3 length equals 13 residues. CDR3 nucleotides: TGTGCCAGTAGTATCAGGAGGGGCGAAAAACTGTTTTTT. Its translation is CASSIRRGEKLFF.

This clone was recorded once. A read error may produce the germline difference seen at one junction end. The chain links TRBV6-5 to TRBJ2-1; D possibly corresponds to TRBD2 (5 bases). CDR3 length: 12 amino acids. Germline V gene lookup returns CDR1 MNHEY and CDR2 SVGAGI. CDR3 coding DNA: TGTGCCAGCAGCCTTTTAGAGGGTAGAGTAATCTTC. Its translation: CASSLLEGRVIF.

The genes are TRBV24-1 and TRBJ2-1; D might be TRBD2 (6 bases). Germline V gene data show CDR1 as KGHDR and CDR2 as SFDVKD. The CDR3 loop spans 13 amino acids. The germline V and J ends were trimmed by 3 bases and 13 bases, with 15 bases remaining between them. The CDR3: CATSDGGTPDQFF. The CDR3 DNA reads TGTGCCACCAGTGATGGCGGGACTCCGGATCAGTTCTTC.

This chain connects TRBV6-1 to TRBJ2-1; D is uncertain. CDR1 and CDR2 (germline): MNHNS, SASEGT. V was cut by 0 bases and J by 2 bases, with 8 bases left in between. CDR3 length equals 15 residues. DNA of the CDR3: TGTGCCAGCAGTGAAGCGTCCTACCCCTACAATGAGCAGTTCTTC. This sequence encodes CASSEASYPYNEQFF.

The V call is TRBV10-3, the J call TRBJ2-2, with TRBD2 identical over 15 bases. The CDR3 totals 19 residues. Germline lookup yields CDR1 ENHRY and CDR2 SYGVKD. Trimming removed 4 bases from V and 0 bases from J; junction bases left unmatched: 6. CDR3 amino acids: CAISARTSGRATNTGELFF. The CDR3 DNA sequence: TGTGCCATCAGTGCCAGGACTAGCGGGAGGGCAACGAACACCGGGGAGCTGTTTTTT.

This clone showed up just once. The chain has TRBV27 and TRBJ1-4; 8 nucleotides match TRBD1. The CDR3 is 15 residues long. J was trimmed by 3 bases and V by 2 bases; bases with no gene match: 2. Looked up from germline, CDR1 is MNHEY and CDR2 is SMNVEV (reference sequence). CDR3 in DNA: TGTGCCAGCAGTTTAACAGGGGGACCTAATGAAAAACTGTTTTTT. Translation: CASSLTGGPNEKLFF. The full variable domain, with the rest looked up from reference TRBV27 and TRBJ1-4, is EAQVTQNPRYLITVTGKKLTVTCSQNMNHEYMSWYRQDPGLGLRQIYYSMNVEVTDKGDVPEGYKVSRKEKRNFPLILESPSPNQTSLYFCASSLTGGPNEKLFFGSGTQLSVL.

This clone was seen once. This sample includes further DNA sequences coding for the same CDR3. The chain employs TRBV2 and TRBJ2-3; D gene unclear. Germline lookup yields CDR1 SNHLY and CDR2 FYNNEI. The germline V and J ends were trimmed by 1 base and 4 bases, with 3 bases remaining between them. The CDR3 has 12 amino acids. The DNA for the CDR3 is TGTGCCAGCAGTGAAGTAGCAGATACGCAGTATTTT. Its protein is CASSEVADTQYF.

V gene TRBV15 combines with J gene TRBJ1-4, with D possibly being TRBD1 (5 bases). CDR3 length: 15 amino acids. V gave up 5 bases and J gave up 5 bases, with 15 bases separating them. Germline V gene data show CDR1 as LNHNV and CDR2 as YYDKDF (reference sequence). This chain's CDR3 is CATSPGGRENEKLFF. Written as DNA, the CDR3 is TGTGCCACCAGCCCCGGGGGGAGGGAGAATGAAAAACTGTTTTTT.

The V and J genes are TRBV10-2 and TRBJ2-5, with 10 bases aligning to TRBD2. Germline V gives CDR1 WSHSY, CDR2 SAAADI. Losses at the gene ends were 4 bases for V and 4 bases for J; bases not matched to a gene: 6. The length of the CDR3 is 15 residues. CDR3 loop: CASSGPEREGETQYF. DNA of the CDR3: TGCGCCAGCAGTGGGCCCGAGCGGGAGGGAGAGACCCAGTACTTC.